This entry is about one T cell receptor (beta chain). The record originates from a study of T cell responses to AZD1222 COVID-19 vaccine. V was clipped by 3 bases and J by 1 base; unmatched bases: 8. CDR3 length equals 15 residues. CDR1 GTSNPN and CDR2 SVGIG come from the germline V gene (reference sequence). Clones were read by immunoSEQ multiplex PCR, and TCRdb kept only the in-frame ones, dropping some. This table has over 150,000 clones, roughly 90% appearing once. This clonotype was sampled from an adult who received the AZD1222 COVID-19 vaccine. Sequenced here: peripheral blood, sampled 28 days after the second AZD1222 dose. The V and J genes are TRBV30 and TRBJ1-1; 7 bases map to TRBD1. CDR3 amino acids: CAWRVPDRENTEAFF. CDR3 DNA sequence: TGTGCCTGGAGAGTACCAGACAGGGAGAACACTGAAGCTTTCTTT.